This TCR beta chain was identified during a study of regulatory T cells in long-lasting Graves disease. Study-wide points: Rather than thyroid tissue, only peripheral blood underwent study. With persistent disease, TRBV28, TRBJ1-2 and TRBJ2-5 were the favored segments.

Trimming left V 11 bases short and J 3 bases short, with 23 bases between. CDR1 and CDR2 (germline): KGHDR, SFDVKD. The CDR3 is made up of 16 amino acids. To note about this clonotype: Its specificity is unknown.

HTBI primers from iRepertoire and Arm-PCR of CDR3 regions yielded the TCR beta libraries. MiXCR, run by TCRdb on the multiplex PCR reads, gives a single entry per CDR3 protein. The profile shows 300,000 to 400,000 distinct CDR3 sequences, about 18% of them singletons. The sample's time point: persistent/refractory GD, antithyroid drugs over 5 years with positive TRAb. With RNA extracted from PBMCs as input, the TCR library was made. This sequence originates from a female donor with Graves disease. The rearrangement uses TRBV24-1 and TRBJ2-3, with D maybe TRBD2 (5 bases). The material sequenced was peripheral blood mononuclear cells (PBMCs), taken when the disease was refractory, from a patient treated with antithyroid drugs. The CDR3 nucleotides are TGTGCCAGTTCACCAAGGACTCTTTCTCTTACAGATACGCAGTATTTT. The encoded protein is CASSPRTLSLTDTQYF.